This T cell receptor (beta chain) was obtained from a study of radiotherapy plus CTLA-4 blockade in lung cancer. Patients had chemo-refractory metastatic non-small-cell lung cancer and received focal radiation plus CTLA-4 blockade that used ipilimumab. The protocol was immunoSEQ multiplex PCR, while the TCRdb copy is restricted to in-frame clones and leaves out a portion. The table lists 50,000 or so clones, 60% to 80% of them singletons. The CDR3 covers 13 residues. The germline V gene encodes CDR1 SQVTM and CDR2 ANQGSEA. V lost 7 bases to trimming and J lost 5 bases; unmatched junction nucleotides: 9.

This sequence was found in a human donor with non-small cell lung cancer who had stable disease on radiotherapy plus ipilimumab. The chain recombines TRBV29-1 with TRBJ2-7, with 9 bases aligning to TRBD1. Source: peripheral blood, taken from a patient treated with radiotherapy plus ipilimumab. CDR3 nucleotide sequence: TGCAGCGCTGCGACAGGGGGAGGGAACGAGCAGTACTTC. Translation gives CSAATGGGNEQYF.